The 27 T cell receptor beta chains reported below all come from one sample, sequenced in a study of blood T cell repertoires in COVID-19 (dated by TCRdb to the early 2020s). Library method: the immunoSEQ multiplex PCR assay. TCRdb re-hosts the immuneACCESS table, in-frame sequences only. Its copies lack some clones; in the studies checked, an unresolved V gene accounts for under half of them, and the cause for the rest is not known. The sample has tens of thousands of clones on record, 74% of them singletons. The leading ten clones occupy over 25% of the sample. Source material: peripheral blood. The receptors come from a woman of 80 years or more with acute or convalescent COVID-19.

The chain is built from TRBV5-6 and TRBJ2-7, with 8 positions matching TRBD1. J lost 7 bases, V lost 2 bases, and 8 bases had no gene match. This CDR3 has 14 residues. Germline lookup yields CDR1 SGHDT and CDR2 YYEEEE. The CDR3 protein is CASSFRQGRREQYF. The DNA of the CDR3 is TGTGCCAGCAGCTTCCGACAGGGGAGAAGGGAGCAGTACTTC.

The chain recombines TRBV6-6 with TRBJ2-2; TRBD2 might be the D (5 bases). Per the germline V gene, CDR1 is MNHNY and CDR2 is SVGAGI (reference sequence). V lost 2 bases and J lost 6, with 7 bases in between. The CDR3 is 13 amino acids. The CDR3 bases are TGTGCCAGCAGTTACGCGGGTGCCGGGGAGCTGTTTTTT. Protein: CASSYAGAGELFF.

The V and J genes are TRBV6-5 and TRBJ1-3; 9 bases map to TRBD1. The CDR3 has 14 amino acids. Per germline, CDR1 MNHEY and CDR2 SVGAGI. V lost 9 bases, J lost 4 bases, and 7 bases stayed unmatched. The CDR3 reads CASTGGLAGNTIYF. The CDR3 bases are TGTGCCAGTACAGGGGGCTTAGCGGGAAACACCATATATTTT.

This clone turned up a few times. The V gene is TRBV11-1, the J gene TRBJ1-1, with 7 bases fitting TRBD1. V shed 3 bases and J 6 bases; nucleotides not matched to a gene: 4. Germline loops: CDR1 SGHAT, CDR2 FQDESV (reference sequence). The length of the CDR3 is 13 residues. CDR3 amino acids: CASSLAGTAEAFF. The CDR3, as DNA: TGTGCCAGCAGCTTGGCCGGGACAGCTGAAGCTTTCTTT.

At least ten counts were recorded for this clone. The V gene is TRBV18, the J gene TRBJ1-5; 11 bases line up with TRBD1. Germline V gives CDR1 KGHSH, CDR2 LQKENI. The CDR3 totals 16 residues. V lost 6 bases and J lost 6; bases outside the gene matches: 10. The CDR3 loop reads CASSRGTGGSGQPQHF. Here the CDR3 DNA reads TGTGCCAGCTCCCGCGGGACAGGGGGATCGGGTCAGCCCCAGCATTTT.

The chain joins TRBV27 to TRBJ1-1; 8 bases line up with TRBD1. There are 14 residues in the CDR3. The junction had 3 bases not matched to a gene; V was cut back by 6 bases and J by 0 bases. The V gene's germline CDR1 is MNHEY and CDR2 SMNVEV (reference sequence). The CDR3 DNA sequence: TGTGCCAGCAGGGCAGGGGGCGTGAACACTGAAGCTTTCTTT. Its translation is CASRAGGVNTEAFF.

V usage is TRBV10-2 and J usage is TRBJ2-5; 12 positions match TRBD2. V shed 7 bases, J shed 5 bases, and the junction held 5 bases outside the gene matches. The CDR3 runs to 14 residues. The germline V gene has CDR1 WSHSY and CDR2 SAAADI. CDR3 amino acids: CASKLAGGDETQYF. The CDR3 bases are TGCGCCAGCAAGCTAGCGGGAGGGGATGAGACCCAGTACTTC.

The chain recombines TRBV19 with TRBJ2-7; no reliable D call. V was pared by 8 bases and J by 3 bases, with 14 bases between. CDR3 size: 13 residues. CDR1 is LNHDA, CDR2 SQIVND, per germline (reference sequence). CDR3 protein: CASSNRGLYEQYF. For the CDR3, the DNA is TGTGCCAGTTCCAATCGCGGCCTCTACGAGCAGTACTTC.

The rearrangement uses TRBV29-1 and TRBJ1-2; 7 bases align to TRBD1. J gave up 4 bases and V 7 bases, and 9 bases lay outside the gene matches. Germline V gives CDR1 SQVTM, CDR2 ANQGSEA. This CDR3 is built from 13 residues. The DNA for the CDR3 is TGCAGCGGTGTCACAGGGGCTAGCTATGGCTACACCTTC. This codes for CSGVTGASYGYTF.

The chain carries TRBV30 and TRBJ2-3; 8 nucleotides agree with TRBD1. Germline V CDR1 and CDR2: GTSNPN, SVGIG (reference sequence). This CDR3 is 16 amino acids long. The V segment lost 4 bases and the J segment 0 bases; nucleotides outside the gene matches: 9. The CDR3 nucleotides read TGTGCCTGGACCCGGACAGGGAGTACTAGCACAGATACGCAGTATTTT. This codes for CAWTRTGSTSTDTQYF.

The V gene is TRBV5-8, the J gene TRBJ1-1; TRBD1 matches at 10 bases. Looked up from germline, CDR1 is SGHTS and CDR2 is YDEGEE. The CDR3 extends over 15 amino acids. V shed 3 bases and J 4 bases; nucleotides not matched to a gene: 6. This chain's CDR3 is CASSWPRTGGTEAFF. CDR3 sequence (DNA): TGTGCCAGCAGCTGGCCCCGGACAGGGGGCACTGAAGCTTTCTTT.

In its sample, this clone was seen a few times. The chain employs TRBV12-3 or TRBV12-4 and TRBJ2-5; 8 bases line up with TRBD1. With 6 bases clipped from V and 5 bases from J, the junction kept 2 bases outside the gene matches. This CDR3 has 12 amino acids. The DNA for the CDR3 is TGTGCCAGCAGCCGACAGGGGGAGACCCAGTACTTC. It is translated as CASSRQGETQYF.

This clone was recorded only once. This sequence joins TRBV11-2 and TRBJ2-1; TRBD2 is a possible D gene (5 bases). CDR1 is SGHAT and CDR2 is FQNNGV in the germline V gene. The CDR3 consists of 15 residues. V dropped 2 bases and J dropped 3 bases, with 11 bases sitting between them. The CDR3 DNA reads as TGTGCCAGCAGCTTAAGTCTAGCCCACTACAATGAGCAGTTCTTC. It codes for CASSLSLAHYNEQFF.

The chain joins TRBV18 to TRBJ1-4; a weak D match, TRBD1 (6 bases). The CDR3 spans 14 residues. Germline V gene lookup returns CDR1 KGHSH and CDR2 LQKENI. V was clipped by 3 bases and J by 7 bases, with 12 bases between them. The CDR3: CASSPTGSGEKLFF. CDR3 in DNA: TGTGCCAGCTCACCCACAGGGTCGGGTGAAAAACTGTTTTTT.

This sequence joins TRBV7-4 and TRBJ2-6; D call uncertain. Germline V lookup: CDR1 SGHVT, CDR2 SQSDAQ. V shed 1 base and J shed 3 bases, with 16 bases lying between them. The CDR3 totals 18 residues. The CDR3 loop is CASSLDSSRPCGANVLTF. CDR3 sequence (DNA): TGTGCCAGCAGCTTAGACAGCAGCCGTCCTTGTGGGGCCAACGTCCTGACTTTC.

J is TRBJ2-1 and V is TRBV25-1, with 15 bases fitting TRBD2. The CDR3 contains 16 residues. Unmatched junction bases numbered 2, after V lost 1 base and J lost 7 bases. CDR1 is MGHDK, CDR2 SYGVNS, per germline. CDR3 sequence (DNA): TGTGCCAGCAGTGAATGGACTAGCGGGAGGGCTAATGAGCAGTTCTTC. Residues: CASSEWTSGRANEQFF. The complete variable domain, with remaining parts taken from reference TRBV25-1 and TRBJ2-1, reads EADIYQTPRYLVIGTGKKITLECSQTMGHDKMYWYQQDPGMELHLIHYSYGVNSTEKGDLSSESTVSRIRTEHFPLTLESARPSHTSQYLCASSEWTSGRANEQFFGPGTRLTVL.

In DNA, the CDR3 is TGTGCCAGCAGTGAAGGGAGTGACACAGATACGCAGTATTTT. This codes for CASSEGSDTDTQYF. The chain combines TRBV27 with TRBJ2-3; TRBD2 might be the D (5 bases). Germline CDR1 reads MNHEY; CDR2 reads SMNVEV (reference sequence). Trimming stripped 5 bases from V and 2 bases from J, with 11 bases between. This CDR3 has 14 amino acids.

CDR3: CASSLDFPSGSGNEQFF. The CDR3 DNA reads as TGTGCCAGCAGCTTAGACTTCCCTAGCGGGAGTGGCAATGAGCAGTTCTTC. This chain joins TRBV7-9 and TRBJ2-1; TRBD2 matches 10 bases. Germline V gives CDR1 SEHNR, CDR2 FQNEAQ (reference sequence). V lost 1 base, J lost 6 bases, and 9 bases stayed unmatched. CDR3 length: 17 residues. The complete variable domain, with remaining parts taken from reference TRBV7-9 and TRBJ2-1, reads DTGVSQNPRHKITKRGQNVTFRCDPISEHNRLYWYRQTLGQGPEFLTYFQNEAQLEKSRLLSDRFSAERPKGSFSTLEIQRTEQGDSAMYLCASSLDFPSGSGNEQFFGPGTRLTVL.

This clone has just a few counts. Written as DNA, the CDR3 is TGTGCCAGCAGCACGGGACAGATGAGCACTCTAGCCAAAAACATTCAGTACTTC. Translated: CASSTGQMSTLAKNIQYF. This sequence joins TRBV7-9 and TRBJ2-4; 7 bases line up with TRBD1. CDR3 size: 18 residues. Germline V lookup: CDR1 SEHNR, CDR2 FQNEAQ (reference sequence). V dropped 5 bases and J dropped 0; count of bases not matched to a gene: 13. The full variable domain, its missing parts supplied by reference TRBV7-9 and TRBJ2-4, is DTGVSQNPRHKITKRGQNVTFRCDPISEHNRLYWYRQTLGQGPEFLTYFQNEAQLEKSRLLSDRFSAERPKGSFSTLEIQRTEQGDSAMYLCASSTGQMSTLAKNIQYFGAGTRLSVL.

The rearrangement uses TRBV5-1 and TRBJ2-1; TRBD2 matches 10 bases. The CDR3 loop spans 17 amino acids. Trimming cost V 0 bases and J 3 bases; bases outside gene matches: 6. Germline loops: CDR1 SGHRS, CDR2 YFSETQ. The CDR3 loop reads CASSLALAGANYNEQFF. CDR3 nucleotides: TGCGCCAGCAGCTTGGCCCTAGCGGGAGCGAACTACAATGAGCAGTTCTTC. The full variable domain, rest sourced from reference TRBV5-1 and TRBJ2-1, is KAGVTQTPRYLIKTRGQQVTLSCSPISGHRSVSWYQQTPGQGLQFLFEYFSETQRNKGNFPGRFSGRQFSNSRSEMNVSTLELGDSALYLCASSLALAGANYNEQFFGPGTRLTVL.

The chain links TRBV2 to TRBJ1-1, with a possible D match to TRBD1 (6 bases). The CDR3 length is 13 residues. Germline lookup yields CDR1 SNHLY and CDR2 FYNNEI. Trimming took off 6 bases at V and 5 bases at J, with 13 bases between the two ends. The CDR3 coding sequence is TGTGCCAGCAGCCCACAGGGACGGACTGAAGCTTTCTTT. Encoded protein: CASSPQGRTEAFF.

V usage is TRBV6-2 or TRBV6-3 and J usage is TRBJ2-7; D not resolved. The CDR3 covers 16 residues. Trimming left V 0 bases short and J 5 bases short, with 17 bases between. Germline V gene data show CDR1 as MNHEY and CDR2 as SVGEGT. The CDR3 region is CASSYSRGNPRDEQYF. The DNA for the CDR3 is TGTGCCAGCAGTTACTCGCGCGGCAATCCCCGGGACGAGCAGTACTTC.

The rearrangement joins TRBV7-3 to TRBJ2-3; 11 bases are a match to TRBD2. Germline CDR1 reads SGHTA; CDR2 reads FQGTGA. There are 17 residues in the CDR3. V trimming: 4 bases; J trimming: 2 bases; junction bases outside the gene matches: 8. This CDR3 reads CASSSLPGLAATDTQYF. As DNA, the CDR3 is TGTGCCAGCAGCTCACTACCGGGACTAGCGGCCACAGATACGCAGTATTTT.

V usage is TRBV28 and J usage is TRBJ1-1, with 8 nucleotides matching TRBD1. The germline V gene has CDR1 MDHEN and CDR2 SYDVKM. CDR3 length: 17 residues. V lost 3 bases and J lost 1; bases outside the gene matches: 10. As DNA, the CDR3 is TGTGCCAGCAGTTTGATCGGACAGGGCGGGGGGAACACTGAAGCTTTCTTT. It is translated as CASSLIGQGGGNTEAFF.

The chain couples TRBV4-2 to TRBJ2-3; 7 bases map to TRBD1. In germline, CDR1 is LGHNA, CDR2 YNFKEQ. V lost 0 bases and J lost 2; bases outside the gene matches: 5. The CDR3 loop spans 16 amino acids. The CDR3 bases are TGTGCCAGCAGCCAAGACACCGGGACAGCCACAGATACGCAGTATTTT. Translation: CASSQDTGTATDTQYF.

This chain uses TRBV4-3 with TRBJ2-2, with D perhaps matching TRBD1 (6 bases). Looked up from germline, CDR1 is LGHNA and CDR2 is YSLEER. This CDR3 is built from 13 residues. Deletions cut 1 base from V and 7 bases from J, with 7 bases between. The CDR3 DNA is TGCGCCAGCAGCCAAGTAGGGGGCGGGGAGCTGTTTTTT. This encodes CASSQVGGGELFF.

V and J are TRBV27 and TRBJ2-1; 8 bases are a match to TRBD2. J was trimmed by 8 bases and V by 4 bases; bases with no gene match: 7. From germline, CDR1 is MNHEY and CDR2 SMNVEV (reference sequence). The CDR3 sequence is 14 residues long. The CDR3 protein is CASSSPGRADEQFF. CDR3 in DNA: TGTGCCAGCAGTTCCCCCGGGAGGGCTGATGAGCAGTTCTTC.